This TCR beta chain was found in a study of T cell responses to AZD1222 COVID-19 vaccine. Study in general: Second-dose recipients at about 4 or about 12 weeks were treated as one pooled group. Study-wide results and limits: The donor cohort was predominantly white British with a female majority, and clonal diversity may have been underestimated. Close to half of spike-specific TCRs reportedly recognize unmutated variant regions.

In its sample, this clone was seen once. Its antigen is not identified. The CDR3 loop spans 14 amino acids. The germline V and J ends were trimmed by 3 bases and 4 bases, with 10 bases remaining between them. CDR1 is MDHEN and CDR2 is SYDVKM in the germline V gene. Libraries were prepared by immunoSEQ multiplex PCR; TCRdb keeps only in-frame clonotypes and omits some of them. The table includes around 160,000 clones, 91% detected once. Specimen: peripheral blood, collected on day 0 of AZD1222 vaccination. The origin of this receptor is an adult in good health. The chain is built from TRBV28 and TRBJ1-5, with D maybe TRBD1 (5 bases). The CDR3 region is CASSFSGRNQPQHF. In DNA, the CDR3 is TGTGCCAGCAGTTTTTCAGGGAGGAATCAGCCCCAGCATTTT.